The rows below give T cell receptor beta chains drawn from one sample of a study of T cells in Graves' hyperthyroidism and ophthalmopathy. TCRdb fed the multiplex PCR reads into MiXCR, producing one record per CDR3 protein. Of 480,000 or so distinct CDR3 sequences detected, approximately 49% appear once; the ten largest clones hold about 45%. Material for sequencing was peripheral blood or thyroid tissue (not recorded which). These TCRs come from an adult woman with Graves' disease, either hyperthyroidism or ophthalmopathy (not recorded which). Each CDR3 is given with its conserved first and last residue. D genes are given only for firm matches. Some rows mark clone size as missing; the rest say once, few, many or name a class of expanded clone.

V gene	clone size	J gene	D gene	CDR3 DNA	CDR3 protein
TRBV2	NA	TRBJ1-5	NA	TGTGCCAGCAGGGCGGCACCTAGTCAGCCCCAGCATTTT	CASRAAPSQPQHF
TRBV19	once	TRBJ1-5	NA	TGTGCCAGTATGGCCTTCCTGGGGGCGACCGGGCAGCCCCAGCATTTT	CASMAFLGATGQPQHF
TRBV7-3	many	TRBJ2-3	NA	TGTGCCAGCAGCTTACGCAACACAGATACGCAGTATTTT	CASSLRNTDTQYF
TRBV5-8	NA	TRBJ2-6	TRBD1	TGTGCCAGCAGCTTGGCAGGGGGCGGGTCCTACTCTCTGGGGGCCAACGTCCTGACTTTC	CASSLAGGGSYSLGANVLTF
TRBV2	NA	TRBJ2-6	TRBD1	TGTGCCAGCGACAGGGAGGCCAACGTCCTGACTTTC	CASDREANVLTF
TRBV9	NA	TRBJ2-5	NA	TGTGCCAGCAGTCAAGGCGGTAGAAAGGAAGAGACCCAGTACTTC	CASSQGGRKEETQYF
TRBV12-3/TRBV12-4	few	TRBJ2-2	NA	TGTGCCAGCAGTCTTTCTGGGCCCGGGGAGCTGTTTTTT	CASSLSGPGELFF
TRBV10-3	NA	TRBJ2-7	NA	TGTGCCATCAGGGCGGCGATTTCCTACGAGCAGTACTTC	CAIRAAISYEQYF
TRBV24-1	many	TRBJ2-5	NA	TGTGCCACCAGTGATGGGCAGGCGGAGGTGTTGGAGACCCAGTACTTC	CATSDGQAEVLETQYF
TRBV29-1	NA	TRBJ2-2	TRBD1	TGCAGCGGGACAGGTACCACCGGGGAGCTGTTTTTT	CSGTGTTGELFF
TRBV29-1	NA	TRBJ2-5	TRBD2	TGCAGCGTTGATTGGGACCTTAGCGGGGAGACCCAGTACTTC	CSVDWDLSGETQYF
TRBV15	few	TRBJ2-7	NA	TGTGCCACCAGCAGTCCTCGAAAGGCCCTTTCCGAGCAGTACTTC	CATSSPRKALSEQYF
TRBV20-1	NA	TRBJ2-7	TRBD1	TGCAGTGCTAGAGAGACAGGGACAGGTGACGAGAAGTACTTC	CSARETGTGDEKYF
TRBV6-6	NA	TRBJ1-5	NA	TGTGCCAGCAGTGTACCCCGGATTCAAGAGACCCAGCATTTT	CASSVPRIQETQHF
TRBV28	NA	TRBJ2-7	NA	TGTGCCAGCAGTCAAGGACAGTACGAGCAGTACTTC	CASSQGQYEQYF
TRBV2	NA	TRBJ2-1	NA	TGTGCCAGCAGTCCTAGGGGTTTCGATGAGCAGTTCTTC	CASSPRGFDEQFF
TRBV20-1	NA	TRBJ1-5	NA	TGCAGTGCTAGATATCAGCTTAGCAATCAGCCCCAGCATTTT	CSARYQLSNQPQHF
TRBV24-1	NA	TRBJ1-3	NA	TGTGCCACCAGTGATAATACCAGAACTGGAAACACCATATATTTT	CATSDNTRTGNTIYF
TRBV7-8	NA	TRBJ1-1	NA	TGTGCCAGCACCCGGGGCGGATCTAACACTGAAGCTTTCTTT	CASTRGGSNTEAFF
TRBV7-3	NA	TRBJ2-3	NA	TGTGCCAGCAGCTTAAACAGAGCAGATACGCAGTATTTT	CASSLNRADTQYF
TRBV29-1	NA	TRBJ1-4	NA	TGCAGCGTTTGGGGAGAGGGCGCGGTTAATGAAAAACTGTTTTTT	CSVWGEGAVNEKLFF
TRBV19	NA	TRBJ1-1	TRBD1	TGTGCCAGTAGTATAGATCATGGGACAGCTTACACTGAAGCTTTCTTT	CASSIDHGTAYTEAFF
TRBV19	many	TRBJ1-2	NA	TGTGCCAGTAGTATCCGGGACGGCTATGGCTACACCTTC	CASSIRDGYGYTF
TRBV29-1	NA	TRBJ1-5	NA	TGCAGCGTCCCGGGACCGAAGGGTAATCAGCCCCAGCATTTT	CSVPGPKGNQPQHF
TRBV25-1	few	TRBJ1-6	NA	TGTGCCAGCAGTGCAGGGATGAATTCACCCCTCCACTTT	CASSAGMNSPLHF
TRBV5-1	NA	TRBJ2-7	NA	TGCGCCAGCAGCGACCAGAGGAGCTCCTACGAGCAGTACTTC	CASSDQRSSYEQYF
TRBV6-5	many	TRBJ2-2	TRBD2	TGTGCCAGCAGAGGACTAGCGCCCGGGGAGCTGTTTTTT	CASRGLAPGELFF
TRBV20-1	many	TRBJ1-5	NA	TGCAGTGCTAGTGATCGAGGTCAGCCCCAGCATTTT	CSASDRGQPQHF
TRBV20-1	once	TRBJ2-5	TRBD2	TGCAGTGCTAGCCTAGCGGGAGGAAGCGGTACGCAGTACTTC	CSASLAGGSGTQYF
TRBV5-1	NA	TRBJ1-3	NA	TGCGCCAGCAGCTCAACAGGAACTGGAAACACCAAATATTTT	CASSSTGTGNTKYF
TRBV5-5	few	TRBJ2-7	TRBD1	TGTGCCAGCAGCTTGGGGCAGGGGGCGCAGGAGCAGTACTTC	CASSLGQGAQEQYF
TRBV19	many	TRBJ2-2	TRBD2	TGTGCCAGTAGTAAGAAATCGGGGACTAGCGGGAGGGGAACGAACACCGGGGAGCTGTTTTTT	CASSKKSGTSGRGTNTGELFF
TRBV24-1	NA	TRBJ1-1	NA	TGTGCCACCAGTGATCGACGTGACACTGAAGCTTTCTTT	CATSDRRDTEAFF
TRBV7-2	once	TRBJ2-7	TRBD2	TGTGCCAGCAGCTTAGTTTGGGGGGGTGACGAGCAGTACTTC	CASSLVWGGDEQYF
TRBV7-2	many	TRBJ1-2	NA	TGTGCCAGCAGCCCCCACAGGGAAGGCGGCTACACCTTC	CASSPHREGGYTF
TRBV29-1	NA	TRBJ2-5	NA	TGCAGCGTTGCGTCAGAAGAGACCCAGTACTTC	CSVASEETQYF
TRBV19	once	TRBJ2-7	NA	TGTGCTAGATTCGGGAGCTCCTACGAGCAGTACTTC	CARFGSSYEQYF
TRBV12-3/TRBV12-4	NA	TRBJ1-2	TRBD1	TGTGCCAGCAGCCCCGACAGGGGGCAAGGTGGCTACACCTTC	CASSPDRGQGGYTF
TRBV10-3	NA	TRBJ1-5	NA	TGTGCCATCAGTGACCTAGGAAGGGGAGGTCAGCCCCAGCATTTT	CAISDLGRGGQPQHF
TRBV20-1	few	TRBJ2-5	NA	TGCAGTGCTAGAGCCCCCGAGGACGGATCCACCCAAGAGACCCAGTACTTC	CSARAPEDGSTQETQYF
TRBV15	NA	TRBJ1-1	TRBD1	TGTGCCACCAGCGGCCGACTGACAGGGATTCCTACTGGGGCCAACACTGAAGCTTTCTTT	CATSGRLTGIPTGANTEAFF
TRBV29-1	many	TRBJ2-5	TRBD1	TGCGGGGGGACAGGGACGGATGGTGAGACCCAGTACTTC	CGGTGTDGETQYF
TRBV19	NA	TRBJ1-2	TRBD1	TGTGCCAGTAAAGAGGGACAGGGGCGCGGCTACACCTTC	CASKEGQGRGYTF
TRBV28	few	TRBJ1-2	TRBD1	TGTGCCAGCAGACCTGGGCAGGGGGCCGATGGCTACACCTTC	CASRPGQGADGYTF
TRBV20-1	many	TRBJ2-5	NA	TGCAGTGCACCTTCGTCGGGGCTGCAAGAGACCCAGTACTTC	CSAPSSGLQETQYF
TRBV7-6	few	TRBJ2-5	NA	TGTGCCAGCAGCTTAGTTCCTAGGGTCCAAGAGACCCAGTACTTC	CASSLVPRVQETQYF